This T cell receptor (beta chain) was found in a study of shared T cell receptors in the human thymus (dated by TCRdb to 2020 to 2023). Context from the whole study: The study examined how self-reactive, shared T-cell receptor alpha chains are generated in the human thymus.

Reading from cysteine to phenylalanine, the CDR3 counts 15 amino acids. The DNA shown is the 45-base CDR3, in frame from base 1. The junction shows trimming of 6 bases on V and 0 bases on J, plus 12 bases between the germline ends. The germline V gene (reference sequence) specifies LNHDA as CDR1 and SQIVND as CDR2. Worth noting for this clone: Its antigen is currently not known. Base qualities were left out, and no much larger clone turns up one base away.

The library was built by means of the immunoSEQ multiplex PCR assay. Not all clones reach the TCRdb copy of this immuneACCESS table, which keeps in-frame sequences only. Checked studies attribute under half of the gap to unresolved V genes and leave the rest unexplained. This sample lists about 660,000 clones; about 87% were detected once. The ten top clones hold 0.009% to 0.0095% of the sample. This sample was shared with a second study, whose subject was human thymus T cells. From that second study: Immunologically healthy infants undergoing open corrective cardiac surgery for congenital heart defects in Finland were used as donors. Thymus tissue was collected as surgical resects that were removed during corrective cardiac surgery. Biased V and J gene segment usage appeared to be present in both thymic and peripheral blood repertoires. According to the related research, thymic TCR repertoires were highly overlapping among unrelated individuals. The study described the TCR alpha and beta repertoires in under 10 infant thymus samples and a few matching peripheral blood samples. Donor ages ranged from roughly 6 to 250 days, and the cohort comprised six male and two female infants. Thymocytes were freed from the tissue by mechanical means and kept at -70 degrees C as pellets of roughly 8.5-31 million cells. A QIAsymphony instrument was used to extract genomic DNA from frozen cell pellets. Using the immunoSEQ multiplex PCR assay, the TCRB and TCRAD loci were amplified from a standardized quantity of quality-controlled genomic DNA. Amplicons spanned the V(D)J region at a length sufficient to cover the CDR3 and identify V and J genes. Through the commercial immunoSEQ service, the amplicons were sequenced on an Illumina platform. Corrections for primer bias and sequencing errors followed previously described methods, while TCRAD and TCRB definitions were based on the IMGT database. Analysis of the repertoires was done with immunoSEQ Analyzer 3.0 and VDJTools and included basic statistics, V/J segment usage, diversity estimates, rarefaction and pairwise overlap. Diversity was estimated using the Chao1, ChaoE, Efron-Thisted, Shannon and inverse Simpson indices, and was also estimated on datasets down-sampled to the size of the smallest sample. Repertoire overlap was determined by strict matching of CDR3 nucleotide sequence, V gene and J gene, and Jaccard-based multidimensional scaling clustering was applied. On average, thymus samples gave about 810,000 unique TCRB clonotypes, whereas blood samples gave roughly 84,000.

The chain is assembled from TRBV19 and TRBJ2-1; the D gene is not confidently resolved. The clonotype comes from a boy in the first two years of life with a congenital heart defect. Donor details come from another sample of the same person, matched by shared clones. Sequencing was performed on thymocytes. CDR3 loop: CASSPPNGSYNEQFF. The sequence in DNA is TGTGCCAGTAGCCCCCCTAACGGCTCCTACAATGAGCAGTTCTTC. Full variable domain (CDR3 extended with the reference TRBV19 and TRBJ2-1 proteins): DGGITQSPKYLFRKEGQNVTLSCEQNLNHDAMYWYRQDPGQGLRLIYYSQIVNDFQKGDIAEGYSVSREKKESFPLTVTSAQKNPTAFYLCASSPPNGSYNEQFFGPGTRLTVL.